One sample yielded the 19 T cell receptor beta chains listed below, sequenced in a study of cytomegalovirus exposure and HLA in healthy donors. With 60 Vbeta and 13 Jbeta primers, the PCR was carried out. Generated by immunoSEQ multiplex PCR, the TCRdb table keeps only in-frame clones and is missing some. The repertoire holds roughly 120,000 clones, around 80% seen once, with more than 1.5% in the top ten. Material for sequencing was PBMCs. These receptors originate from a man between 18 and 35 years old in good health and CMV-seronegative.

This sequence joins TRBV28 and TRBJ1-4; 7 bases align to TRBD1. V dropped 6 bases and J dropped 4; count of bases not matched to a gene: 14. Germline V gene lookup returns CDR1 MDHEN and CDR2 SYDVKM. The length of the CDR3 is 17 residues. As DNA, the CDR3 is TGTGCCAGCAGCCCGATCACTGACAGGGATGGTAATGAAAAACTGTTTTTT. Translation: CASSPITDRDGNEKLFF. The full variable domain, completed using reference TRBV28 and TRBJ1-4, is DVKVTQSSRYLVKRTGEKVFLECVQDMDHENMFWYRQDPGLGLRLIYFSYDVKMKEKGDIPEGYSVSREKKERFSLILESASTNQTSMYLCASSPITDRDGNEKLFFGSGTQLSVL.

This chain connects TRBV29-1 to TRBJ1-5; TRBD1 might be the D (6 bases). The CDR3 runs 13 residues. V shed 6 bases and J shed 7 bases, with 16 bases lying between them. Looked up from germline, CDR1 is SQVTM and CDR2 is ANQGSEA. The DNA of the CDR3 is TGCAGCGTCTCCCAAGGCGGGGGCCAGCCCCAGCATTTT. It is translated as CSVSQGGGQPQHF.

CDR3 loop: CASGQARREQYF. CDR3 coding DNA: TGTGCCAGTGGGCAGGCGCGTAGGGAGCAGTACTTC. V gene TRBV6-5 combines with J gene TRBJ2-7; unclear D gene. Germline-derived CDR1 and CDR2 are MNHEY and SVGAGI. Trimming left V 9 bases short and J 7 bases short, with 16 bases between. This CDR3 has 12 amino acids.

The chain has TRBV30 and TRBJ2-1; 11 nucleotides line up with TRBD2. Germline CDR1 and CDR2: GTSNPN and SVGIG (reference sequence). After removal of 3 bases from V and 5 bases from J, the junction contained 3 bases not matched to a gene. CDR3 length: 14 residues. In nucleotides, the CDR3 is TGTGCCTGGAGACTAGCGGGAGCCGACAATGAGCAGTTCTTC. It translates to CAWRLAGADNEQFF.

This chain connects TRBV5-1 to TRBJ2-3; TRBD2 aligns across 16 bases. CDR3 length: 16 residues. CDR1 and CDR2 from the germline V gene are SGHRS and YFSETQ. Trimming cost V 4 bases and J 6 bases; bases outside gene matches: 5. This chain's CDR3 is CASSPGLAGGYDTQYF. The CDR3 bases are TGCGCCAGCAGCCCGGGACTAGCGGGAGGGTACGATACGCAGTATTTT.

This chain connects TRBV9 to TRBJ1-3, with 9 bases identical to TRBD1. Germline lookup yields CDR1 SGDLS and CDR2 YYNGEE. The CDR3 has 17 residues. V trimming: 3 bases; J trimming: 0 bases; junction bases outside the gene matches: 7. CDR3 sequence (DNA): TGTGCCAGCAGCGGAACCGGGACAGGGAACTCTGGAAACACCATATATTTT. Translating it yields CASSGTGTGNSGNTIYF. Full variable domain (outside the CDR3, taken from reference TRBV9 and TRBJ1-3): DSGVTQTPKHLITATGQRVTLRCSPRSGDLSVYWYQQSLDQGLQFLIQYYNGEERAKGNILERFSAQQFPDLHSELNLSSLELGDSALYFCASSGTGTGNSGNTIYFGEGSWLTVV.

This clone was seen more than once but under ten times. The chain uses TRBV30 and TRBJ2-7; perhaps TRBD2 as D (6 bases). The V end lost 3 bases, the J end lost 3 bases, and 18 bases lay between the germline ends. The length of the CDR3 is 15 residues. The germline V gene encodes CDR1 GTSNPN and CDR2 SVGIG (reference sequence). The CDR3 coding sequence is TGTGCCTGGAGCAAACCGCGGGGAGGAAACTACGAGCAGTACTTC. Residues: CAWSKPRGGNYEQYF.

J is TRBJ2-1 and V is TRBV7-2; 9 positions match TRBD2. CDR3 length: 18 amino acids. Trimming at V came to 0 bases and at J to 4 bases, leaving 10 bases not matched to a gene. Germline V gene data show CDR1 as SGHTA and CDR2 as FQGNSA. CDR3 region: CASSLAGLAGATYNEQFF. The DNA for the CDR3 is TGTGCCAGCAGCTTAGCAGGCTTAGCGGGAGCAACTTACAATGAGCAGTTCTTC.

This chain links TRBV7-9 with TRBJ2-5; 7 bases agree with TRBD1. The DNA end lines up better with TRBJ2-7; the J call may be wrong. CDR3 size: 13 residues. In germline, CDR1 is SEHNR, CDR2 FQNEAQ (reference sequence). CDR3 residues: CASSGQASYEQYF. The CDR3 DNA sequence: TGTGCCAGCAGCGGACAGGCATCCTACGAGCAGTACTTC.

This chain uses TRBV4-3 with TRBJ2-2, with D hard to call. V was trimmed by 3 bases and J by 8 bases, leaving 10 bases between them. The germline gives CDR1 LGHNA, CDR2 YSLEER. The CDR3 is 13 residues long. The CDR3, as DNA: TGCGCCAGCAGCCAGTATTATCGGGGGGAGCTGTTTTTT. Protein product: CASSQYYRGELFF.

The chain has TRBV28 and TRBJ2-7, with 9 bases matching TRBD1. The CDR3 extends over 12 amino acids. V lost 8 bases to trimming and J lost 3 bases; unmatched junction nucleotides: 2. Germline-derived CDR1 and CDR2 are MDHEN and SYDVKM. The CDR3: CASWDRDYEQYF. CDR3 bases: TGTGCCAGCTGGGACAGGGACTACGAGCAGTACTTC.

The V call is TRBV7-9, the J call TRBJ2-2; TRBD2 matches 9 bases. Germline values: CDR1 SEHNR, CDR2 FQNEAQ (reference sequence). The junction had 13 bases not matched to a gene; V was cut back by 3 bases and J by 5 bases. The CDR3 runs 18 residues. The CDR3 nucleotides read TGTGCCAGCAGCTTCCGCGCCGCTAGCGGGAAGGTAACCGGGGAGCTGTTTTTT. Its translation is CASSFRAASGKVTGELFF.

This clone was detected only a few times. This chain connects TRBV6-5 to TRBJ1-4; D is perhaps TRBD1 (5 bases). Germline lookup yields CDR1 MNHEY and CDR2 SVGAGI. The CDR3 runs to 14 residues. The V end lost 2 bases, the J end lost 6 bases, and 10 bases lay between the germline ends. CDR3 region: CASSYNGGDEKLFF. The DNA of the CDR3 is TGTGCCAGCAGTTACAACGGGGGTGATGAAAAACTGTTTTTT.

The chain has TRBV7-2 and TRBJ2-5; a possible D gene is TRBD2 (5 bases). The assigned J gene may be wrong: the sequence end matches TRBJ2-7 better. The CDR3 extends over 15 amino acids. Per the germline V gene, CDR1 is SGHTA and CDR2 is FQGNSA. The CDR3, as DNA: TGTGCCAGCAGTGGAGGACGGTCGTCCTCCTACGAGCAGTACTTC. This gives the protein CASSGGRSSSYEQYF.

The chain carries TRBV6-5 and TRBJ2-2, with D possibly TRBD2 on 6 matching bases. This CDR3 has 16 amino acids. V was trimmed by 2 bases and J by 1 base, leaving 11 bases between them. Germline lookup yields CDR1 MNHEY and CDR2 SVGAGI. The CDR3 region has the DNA TGTGCCAGCAGTTACGACGGGGGAGGGAACACCGGGGAGCTGTTTTTT. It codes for CASSYDGGGNTGELFF.

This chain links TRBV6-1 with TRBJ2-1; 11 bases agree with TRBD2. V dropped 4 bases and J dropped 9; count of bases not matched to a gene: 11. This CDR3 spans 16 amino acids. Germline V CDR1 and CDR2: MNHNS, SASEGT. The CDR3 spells CASSVFLAGGAAEQFF. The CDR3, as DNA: TGTGCCAGCAGTGTTTTTTTAGCGGGAGGGGCGGCTGAGCAGTTCTTC.

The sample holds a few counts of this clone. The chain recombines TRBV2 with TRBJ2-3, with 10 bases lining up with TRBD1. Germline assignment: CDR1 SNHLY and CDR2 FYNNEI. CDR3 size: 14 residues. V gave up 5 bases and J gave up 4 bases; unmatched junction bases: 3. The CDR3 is CASSPTGGADTQYF. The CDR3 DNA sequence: TGTGCCAGCAGTCCGACAGGGGGCGCAGATACGCAGTATTTT.

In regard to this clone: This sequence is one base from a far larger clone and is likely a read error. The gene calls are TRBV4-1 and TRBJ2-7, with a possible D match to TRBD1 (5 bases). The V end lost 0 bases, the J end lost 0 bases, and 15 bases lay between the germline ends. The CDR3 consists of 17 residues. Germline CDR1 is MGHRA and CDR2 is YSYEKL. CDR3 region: CASSQEPQGGSSYEQYF. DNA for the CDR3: TGCGCCAGCAGCCAAGAGCCCCAGGGCGGTAGCTCCTACGAGCAGTACTTC.

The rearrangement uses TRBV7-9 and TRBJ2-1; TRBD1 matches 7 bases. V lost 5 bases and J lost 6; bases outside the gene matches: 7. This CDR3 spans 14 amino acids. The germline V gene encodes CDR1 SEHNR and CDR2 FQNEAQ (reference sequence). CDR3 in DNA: TGTGCCAGCAGCGTCGACAGGGCACCCAATGAGCAGTTCTTC. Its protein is CASSVDRAPNEQFF.